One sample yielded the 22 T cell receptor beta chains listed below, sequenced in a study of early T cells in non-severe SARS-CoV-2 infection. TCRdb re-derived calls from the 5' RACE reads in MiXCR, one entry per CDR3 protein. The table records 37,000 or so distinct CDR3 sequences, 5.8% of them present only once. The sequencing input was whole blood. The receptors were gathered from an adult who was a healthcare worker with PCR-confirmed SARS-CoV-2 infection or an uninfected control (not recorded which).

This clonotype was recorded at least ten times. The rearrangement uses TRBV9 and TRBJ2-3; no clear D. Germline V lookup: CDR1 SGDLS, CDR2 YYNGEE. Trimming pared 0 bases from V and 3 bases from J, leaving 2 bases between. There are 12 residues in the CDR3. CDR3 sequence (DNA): TGTGCCAGCAGCGTAGCAACAGATACGCAGTATTTT. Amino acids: CASSVATDTQYF.

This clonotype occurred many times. In nucleotides, the CDR3 is TGTGCCACCAGCAGGCAGGGTGGCTACGAGCAGTACTTC. It specifies CATSRQGGYEQYF. The V and J genes are TRBV15 and TRBJ2-7; D might be TRBD1 (5 bases). The germline V gene encodes CDR1 LNHNV and CDR2 YYDKDF (reference sequence). V was pared by 3 bases and J by 3 bases, with 9 bases between. The CDR3 loop spans 13 amino acids.

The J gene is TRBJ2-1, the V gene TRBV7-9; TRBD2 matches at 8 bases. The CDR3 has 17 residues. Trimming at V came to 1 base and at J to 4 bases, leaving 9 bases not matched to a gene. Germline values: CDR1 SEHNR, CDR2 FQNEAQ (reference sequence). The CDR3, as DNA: TGTGCCAGCAGCTTAGGAGCGGGGGCCCTTGGATACAATGAGCAGTTCTTC. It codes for CASSLGAGALGYNEQFF.

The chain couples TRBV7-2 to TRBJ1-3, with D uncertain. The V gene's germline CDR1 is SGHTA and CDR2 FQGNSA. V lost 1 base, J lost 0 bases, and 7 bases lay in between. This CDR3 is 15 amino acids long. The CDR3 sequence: CASSLGSISGNTIYF. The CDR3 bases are TGTGCCAGCAGCTTAGGTTCTATCTCTGGAAACACCATATATTTT.

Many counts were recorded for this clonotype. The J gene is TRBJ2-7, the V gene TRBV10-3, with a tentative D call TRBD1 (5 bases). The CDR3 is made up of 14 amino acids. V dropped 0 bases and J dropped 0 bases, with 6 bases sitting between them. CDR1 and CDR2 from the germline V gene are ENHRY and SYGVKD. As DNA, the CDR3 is TGTGCCATCAGTGAGTCGGACACCTCCTACGAGCAGTACTTC. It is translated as CAISESDTSYEQYF.

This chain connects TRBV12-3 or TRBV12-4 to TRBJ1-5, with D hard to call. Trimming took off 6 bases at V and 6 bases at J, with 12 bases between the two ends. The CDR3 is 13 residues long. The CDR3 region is CASRDDGVQPQHF. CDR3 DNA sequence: TGTGCCAGCAGGGACGATGGCGTTCAGCCCCAGCATTTT.

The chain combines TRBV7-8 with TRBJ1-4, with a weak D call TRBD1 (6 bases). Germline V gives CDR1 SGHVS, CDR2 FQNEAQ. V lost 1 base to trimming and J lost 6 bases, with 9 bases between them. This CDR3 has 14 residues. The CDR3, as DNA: TGTGCCAGCAGCTTAGGGGGGCTACATGAAAAACTGTTTTTT. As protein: CASSLGGLHEKLFF.

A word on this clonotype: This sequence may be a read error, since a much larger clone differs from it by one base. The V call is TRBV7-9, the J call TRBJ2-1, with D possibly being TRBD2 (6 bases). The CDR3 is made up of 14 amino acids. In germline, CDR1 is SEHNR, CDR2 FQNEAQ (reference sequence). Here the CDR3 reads CVSSSAGAYNEQFF. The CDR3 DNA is TGTGTCAGCAGCTCAGCGGGCGCCTACAATGAGCAGTTCTTC.

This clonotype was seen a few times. This chain's CDR3 is CASSSQPWTSGRQETQYF. The CDR3 nucleotides read TGTGCCAGCAGTTCACAACCCTGGACTAGCGGGCGCCAAGAGACCCAGTACTTC. The genes are TRBV27 and TRBJ2-5; 11 bases align to TRBD2. The CDR3 consists of 18 residues. Looked up from germline, CDR1 is MNHEY and CDR2 is SMNVEV (reference sequence). V was pared by 4 bases and J by 1 base, with 11 bases of the junction left unmatched.

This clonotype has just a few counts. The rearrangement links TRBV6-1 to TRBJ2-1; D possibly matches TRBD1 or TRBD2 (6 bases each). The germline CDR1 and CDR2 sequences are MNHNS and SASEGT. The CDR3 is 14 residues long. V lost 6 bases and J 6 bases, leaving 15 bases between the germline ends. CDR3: CASSLLGGPNEQFF. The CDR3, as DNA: TGTGCCAGCAGCCTGCTCGGGGGCCCCAATGAGCAGTTCTTC.

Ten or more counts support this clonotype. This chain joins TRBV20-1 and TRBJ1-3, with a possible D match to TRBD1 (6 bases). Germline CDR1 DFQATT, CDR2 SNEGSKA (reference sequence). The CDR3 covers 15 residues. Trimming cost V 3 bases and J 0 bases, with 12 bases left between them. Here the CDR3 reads CSASGGYRSGNTIYF. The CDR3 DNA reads TGCAGTGCTAGCGGGGGCTACCGCTCTGGAAACACCATATATTTT.

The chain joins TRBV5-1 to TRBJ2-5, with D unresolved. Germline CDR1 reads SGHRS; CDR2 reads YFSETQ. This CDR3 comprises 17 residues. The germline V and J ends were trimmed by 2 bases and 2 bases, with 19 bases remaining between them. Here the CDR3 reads CASSFPVEAGRQETQYF. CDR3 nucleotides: TGCGCCAGCAGCTTCCCAGTTGAGGCCGGCAGGCAAGAGACCCAGTACTTC.

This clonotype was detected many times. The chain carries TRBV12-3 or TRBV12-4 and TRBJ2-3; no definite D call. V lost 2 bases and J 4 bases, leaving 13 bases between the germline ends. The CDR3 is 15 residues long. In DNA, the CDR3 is TGTGCCAGCAGTTTAAGGGATTATTACGCAGATACGCAGTATTTT. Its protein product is CASSLRDYYADTQYF.

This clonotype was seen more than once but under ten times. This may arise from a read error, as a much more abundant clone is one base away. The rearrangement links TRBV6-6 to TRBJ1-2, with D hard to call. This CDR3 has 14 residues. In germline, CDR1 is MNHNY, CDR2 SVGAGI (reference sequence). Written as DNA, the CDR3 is TGTGCCAGCAGTTACGACATCACTAACTATGACTACACCTTC. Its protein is CASSYDITNYDYTF.

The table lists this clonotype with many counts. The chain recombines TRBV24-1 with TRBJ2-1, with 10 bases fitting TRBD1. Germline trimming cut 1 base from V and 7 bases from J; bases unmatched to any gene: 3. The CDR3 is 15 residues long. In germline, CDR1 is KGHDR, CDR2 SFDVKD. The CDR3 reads CATSDLRTGGNEQFF. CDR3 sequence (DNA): TGTGCCACCAGTGATTTAAGGACAGGGGGAAATGAGCAGTTCTTC.

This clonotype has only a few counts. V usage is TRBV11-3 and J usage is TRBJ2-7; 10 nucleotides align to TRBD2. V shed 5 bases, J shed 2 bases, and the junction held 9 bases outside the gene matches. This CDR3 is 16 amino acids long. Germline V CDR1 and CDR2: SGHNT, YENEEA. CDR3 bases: TGTGCCAGCAGCCACCGACTAGCGGGCGGAACCTACGAGCAGTACTTC. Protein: CASSHRLAGGTYEQYF.

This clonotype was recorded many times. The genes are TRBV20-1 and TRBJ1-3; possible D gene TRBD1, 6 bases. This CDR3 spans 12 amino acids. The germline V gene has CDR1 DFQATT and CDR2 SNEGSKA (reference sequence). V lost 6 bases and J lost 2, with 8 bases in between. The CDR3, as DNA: TGCAGTGCCAGGACAGCTGGAAACACCATATATTTT. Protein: CSARTAGNTIYF.

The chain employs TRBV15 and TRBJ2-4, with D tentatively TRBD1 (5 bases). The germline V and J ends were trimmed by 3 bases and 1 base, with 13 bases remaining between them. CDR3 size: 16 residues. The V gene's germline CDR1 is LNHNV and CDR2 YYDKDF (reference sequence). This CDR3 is CATSRSLGLAKNIQYF. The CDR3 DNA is TGTGCCACCAGCAGGAGCTTGGGGCTGGCCAAAAACATTCAGTACTTC.

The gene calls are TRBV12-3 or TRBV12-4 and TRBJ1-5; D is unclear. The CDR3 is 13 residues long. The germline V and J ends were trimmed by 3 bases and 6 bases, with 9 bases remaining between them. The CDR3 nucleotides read TGTGCCAGCAGTTTGTCCTGGTTTCAGCCCCAGCATTTT. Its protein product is CASSLSWFQPQHF.

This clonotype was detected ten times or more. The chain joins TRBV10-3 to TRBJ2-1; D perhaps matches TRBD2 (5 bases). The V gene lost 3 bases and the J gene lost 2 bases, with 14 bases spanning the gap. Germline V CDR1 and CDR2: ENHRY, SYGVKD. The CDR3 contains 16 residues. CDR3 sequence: CAISDQLVGTYNEQFF. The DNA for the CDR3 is TGTGCCATCAGTGATCAACTAGTCGGGACCTACAATGAGCAGTTCTTC.

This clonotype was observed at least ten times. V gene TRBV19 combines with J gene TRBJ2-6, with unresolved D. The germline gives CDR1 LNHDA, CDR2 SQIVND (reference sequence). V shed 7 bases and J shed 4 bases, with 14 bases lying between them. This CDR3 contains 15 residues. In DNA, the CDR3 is TGTGCCAGTATGAAGATGCCGGAAGGGGCCAACGTCCTGACTTTC. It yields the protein CASMKMPEGANVLTF.

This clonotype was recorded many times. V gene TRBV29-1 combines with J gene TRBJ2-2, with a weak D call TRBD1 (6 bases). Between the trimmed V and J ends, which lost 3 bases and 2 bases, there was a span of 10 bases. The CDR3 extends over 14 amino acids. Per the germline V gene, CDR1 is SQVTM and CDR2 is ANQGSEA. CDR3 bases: TGCAGCGTTGATATACAGGGCAACACCGGGGAGCTGTTTTTT. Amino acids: CSVDIQGNTGELFF.